This TCR beta chain came from a study of T cell responses to AZD1222 COVID-19 vaccine. Study outcomes and limitations: Across the whole spike, CD4 TCRs peaked at regions 160-218 and 743-854.

The CDR3 has 16 residues. Trimming shortened V by 3 bases and J by 4 bases, and 15 bases separated the two germline ends. From germline, CDR1 is SGHTA and CDR2 FQGTGA. To note about this clone: Antigen: not known.

Assay: immunoSEQ multiplex PCR; the TCRdb copy retains only in-frame clones and omits some. The sample lists roughly 130,000 clones, approximately 90% occurring once. The clonotype was recovered from an adult in good health. The V call is TRBV7-3, the J call TRBJ2-2; a possible D gene is TRBD1 (6 bases). Material: peripheral blood, obtained on day 0 of AZD1222 vaccination. The CDR3 DNA sequence: TGTGCCAGCAGCTTGGGGGCAGGTTCGGTCACCGGGGAGCTGTTTTTT. This gives the protein CASSLGAGSVTGELFF.